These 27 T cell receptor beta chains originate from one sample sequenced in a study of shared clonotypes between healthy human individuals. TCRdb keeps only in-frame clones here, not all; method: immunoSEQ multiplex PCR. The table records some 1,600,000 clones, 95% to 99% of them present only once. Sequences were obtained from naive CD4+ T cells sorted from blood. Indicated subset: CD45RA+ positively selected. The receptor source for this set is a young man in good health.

In DNA form, the CDR3 reads TGTGCCAGCAGTCGAACTAGTCAGACCGAGCAGTTCTTC. This translates into CASSRTSQTEQFF. V gene TRBV6-5 combines with J gene TRBJ2-1; a possible D gene is TRBD2 (5 bases). V lost 5 bases to trimming and J lost 10 bases, with 15 bases between them. The CDR3 spans 13 residues. Per germline, CDR1 MNHEY and CDR2 SVGAGI.

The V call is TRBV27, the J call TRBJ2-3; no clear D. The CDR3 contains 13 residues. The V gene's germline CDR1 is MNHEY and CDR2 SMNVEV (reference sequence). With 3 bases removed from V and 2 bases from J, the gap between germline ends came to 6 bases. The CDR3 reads CASSFQYTDTQYF. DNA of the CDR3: TGTGCCAGCAGTTTTCAGTACACAGATACGCAGTATTTT.

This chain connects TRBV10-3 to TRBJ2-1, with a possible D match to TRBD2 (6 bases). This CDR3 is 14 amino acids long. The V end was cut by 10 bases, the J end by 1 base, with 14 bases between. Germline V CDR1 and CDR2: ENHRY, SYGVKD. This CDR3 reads CASQAGESYNEQFF. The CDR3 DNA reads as TGTGCCAGTCAAGCGGGTGAGTCCTACAATGAGCAGTTCTTC.

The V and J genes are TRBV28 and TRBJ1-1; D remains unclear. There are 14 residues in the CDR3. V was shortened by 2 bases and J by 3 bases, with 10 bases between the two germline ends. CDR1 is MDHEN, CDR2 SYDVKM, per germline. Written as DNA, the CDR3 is TGTGCCAGCAGTTTAGGTTTCTTGGACACTGAAGCTTTCTTT. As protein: CASSLGFLDTEAFF.

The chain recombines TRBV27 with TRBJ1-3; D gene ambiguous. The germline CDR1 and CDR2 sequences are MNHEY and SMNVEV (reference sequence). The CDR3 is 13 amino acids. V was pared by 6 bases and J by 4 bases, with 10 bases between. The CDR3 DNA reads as TGTGCCAGCAGGGTTCCGGGGGGAAACACCATATATTTT. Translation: CASRVPGGNTIYF.

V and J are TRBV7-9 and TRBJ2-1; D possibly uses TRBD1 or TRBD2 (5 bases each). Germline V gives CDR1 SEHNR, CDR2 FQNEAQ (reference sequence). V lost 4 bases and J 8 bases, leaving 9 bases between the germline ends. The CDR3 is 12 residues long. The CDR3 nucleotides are TGTGCCAGCAGCTCGGTGGGGGATGAGCAGTTCTTC. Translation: CASSSVGDEQFF. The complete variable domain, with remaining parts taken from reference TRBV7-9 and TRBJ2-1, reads DTGVSQNPRHKITKRGQNVTFRCDPISEHNRLYWYRQTLGQGPEFLTYFQNEAQLEKSRLLSDRFSAERPKGSFSTLEIQRTEQGDSAMYLCASSSVGDEQFFGPGTRLTVL.

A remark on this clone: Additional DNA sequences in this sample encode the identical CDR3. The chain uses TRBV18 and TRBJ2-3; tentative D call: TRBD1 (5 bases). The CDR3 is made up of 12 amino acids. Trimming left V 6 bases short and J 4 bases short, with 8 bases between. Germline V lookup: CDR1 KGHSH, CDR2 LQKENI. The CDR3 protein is CASSPRADTQYF. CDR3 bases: TGTGCCAGCTCGCCCAGGGCAGATACGCAGTATTTT. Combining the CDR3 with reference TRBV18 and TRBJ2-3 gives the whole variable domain NAGVMQNPRHLVRRRGQEARLRCSPMKGHSHVYWYRQLPEEGLKFMVYLQKENIIDESGMPKERFSAEFPKEGPSILRIQQVVRGDSAAYFCASSPRADTQYFGPGTRLTVL.

This CDR3 reads CASSLDRGPYEQYF. The CDR3 region has the DNA TGTGCCAGCAGCTTAGACAGGGGTCCCTACGAGCAGTACTTC. The V gene is TRBV7-8, the J gene TRBJ2-7; TRBD1 agrees at 7 bases. The CDR3 sequence is 14 residues long. V was pared by 1 base and J by 2 bases, with 2 bases of the junction left unmatched. CDR1 and CDR2 from the germline V gene are SGHVS and FQNEAQ. Using reference TRBV7-8 and TRBJ2-7 for the parts outside the CDR3, the full variable domain is GAGVSQSPRYKVAKRGQDVALRCDPISGHVSLFWYQQALGQGPEFLTYFQNEAQLDKSGLPSDRFFAERPEGSVSTLKIQRTQQEDSAVYLCASSLDRGPYEQYFGPGTRLTVT.

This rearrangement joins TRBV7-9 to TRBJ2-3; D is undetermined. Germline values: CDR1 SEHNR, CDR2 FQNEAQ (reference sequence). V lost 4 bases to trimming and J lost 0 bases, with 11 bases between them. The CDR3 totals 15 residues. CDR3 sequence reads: CASSSRIRSTDTQYF. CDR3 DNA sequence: TGTGCCAGCAGCTCCCGGATTCGAAGCACAGATACGCAGTATTTT.

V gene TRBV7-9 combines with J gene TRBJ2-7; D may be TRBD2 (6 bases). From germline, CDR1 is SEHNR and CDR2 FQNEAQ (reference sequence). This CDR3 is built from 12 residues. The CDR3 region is CALSSGTTEQYF. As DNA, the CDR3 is TGTGCTCTAAGTAGCGGTACAACCGAGCAGTACTTC.

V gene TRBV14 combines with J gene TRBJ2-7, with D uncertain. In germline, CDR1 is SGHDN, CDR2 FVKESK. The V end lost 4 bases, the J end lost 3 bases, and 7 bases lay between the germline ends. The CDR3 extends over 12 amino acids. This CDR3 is CASSRDHYEQYF. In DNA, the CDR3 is TGTGCCAGCAGCCGAGACCACTACGAGCAGTACTTC.

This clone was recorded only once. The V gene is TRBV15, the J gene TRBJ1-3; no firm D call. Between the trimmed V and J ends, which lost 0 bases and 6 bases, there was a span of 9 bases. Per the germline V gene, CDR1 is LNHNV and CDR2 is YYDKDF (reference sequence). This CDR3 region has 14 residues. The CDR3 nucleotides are TGTGCCACCAGCAGAGATACAGACGCAAACACCATATATTTT. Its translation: CATSRDTDANTIYF.

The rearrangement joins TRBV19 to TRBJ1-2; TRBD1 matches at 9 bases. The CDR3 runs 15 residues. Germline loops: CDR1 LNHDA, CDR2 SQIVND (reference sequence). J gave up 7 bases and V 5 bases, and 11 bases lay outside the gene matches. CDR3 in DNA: TGTGCCAGTAGTGTGCTCCCGGGACAGGGATCTGGCTACACCTTC. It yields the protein CASSVLPGQGSGYTF.

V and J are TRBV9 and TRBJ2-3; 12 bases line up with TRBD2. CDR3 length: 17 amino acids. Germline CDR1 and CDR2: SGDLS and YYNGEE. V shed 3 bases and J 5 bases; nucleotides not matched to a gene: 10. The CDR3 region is CASSARLAGESQDTQYF. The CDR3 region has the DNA TGTGCCAGCAGCGCCCGACTAGCGGGAGAATCGCAAGATACGCAGTATTTT.

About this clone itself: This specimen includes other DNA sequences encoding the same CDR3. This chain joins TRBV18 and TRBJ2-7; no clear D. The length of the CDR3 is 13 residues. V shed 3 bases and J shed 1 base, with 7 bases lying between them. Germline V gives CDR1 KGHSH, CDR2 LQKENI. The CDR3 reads CASSPPGSYEQYF. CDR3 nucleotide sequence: TGTGCCAGCTCACCCCCGGGTTCCTACGAGCAGTACTTC.

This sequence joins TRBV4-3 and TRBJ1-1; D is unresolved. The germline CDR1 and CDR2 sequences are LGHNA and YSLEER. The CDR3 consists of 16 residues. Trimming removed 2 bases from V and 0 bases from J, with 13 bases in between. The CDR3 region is CASSQSSNVMNTEAFF. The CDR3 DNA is TGCGCCAGCAGCCAATCCTCCAACGTCATGAACACTGAAGCTTTCTTT.

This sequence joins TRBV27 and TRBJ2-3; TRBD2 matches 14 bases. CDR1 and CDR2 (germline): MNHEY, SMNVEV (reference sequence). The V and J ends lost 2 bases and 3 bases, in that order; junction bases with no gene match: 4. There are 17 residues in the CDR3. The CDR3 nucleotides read TGTGCCAGCAGTTTAATGGGACTAGCGGGAGTAACAGATACGCAGTATTTT. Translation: CASSLMGLAGVTDTQYF.

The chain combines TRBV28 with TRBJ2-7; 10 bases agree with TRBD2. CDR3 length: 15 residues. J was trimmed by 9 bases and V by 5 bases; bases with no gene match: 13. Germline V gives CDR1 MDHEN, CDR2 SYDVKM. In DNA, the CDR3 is TGTGCCAGCAGTCCTCTAGCGGGAGACGGCGGCGGGCAGTACTTC. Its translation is CASSPLAGDGGGQYF.

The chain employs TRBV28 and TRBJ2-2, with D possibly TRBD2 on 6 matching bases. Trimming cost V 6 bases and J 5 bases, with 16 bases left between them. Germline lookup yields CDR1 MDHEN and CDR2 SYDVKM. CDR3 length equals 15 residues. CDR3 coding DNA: TGTGCCAGCAGGATCGGGACTCAATGGACCGGGGAGCTGTTTTTT. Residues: CASRIGTQWTGELFF.

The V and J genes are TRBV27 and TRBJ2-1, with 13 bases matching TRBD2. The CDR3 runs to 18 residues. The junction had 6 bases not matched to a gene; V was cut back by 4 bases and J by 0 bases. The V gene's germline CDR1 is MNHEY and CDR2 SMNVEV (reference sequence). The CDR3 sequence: CASSSGLAGEPSYNEQFF. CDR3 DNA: TGTGCCAGCAGTTCCGGACTAGCGGGAGAACCCTCCTACAATGAGCAGTTCTTC.

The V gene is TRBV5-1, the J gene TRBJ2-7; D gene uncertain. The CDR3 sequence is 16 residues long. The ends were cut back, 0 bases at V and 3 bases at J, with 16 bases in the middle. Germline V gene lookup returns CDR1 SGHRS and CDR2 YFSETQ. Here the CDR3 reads CASSLAFGPPGYEQYF. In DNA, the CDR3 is TGCGCCAGCAGCTTGGCCTTTGGCCCACCGGGCTACGAGCAGTACTTC.

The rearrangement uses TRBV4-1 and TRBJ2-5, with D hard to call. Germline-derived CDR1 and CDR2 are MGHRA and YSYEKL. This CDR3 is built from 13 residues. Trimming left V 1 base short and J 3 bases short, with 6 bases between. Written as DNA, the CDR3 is TGCGCCAGCAGCCAAGTCTCCGAAGAGACCCAGTACTTC. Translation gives CASSQVSEETQYF.

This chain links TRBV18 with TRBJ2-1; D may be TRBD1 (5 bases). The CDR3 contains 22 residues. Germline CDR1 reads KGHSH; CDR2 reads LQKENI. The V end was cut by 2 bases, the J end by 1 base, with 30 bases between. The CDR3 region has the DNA TGTGCCAGCTCACCAAACCGTAGGGATCTGATTGGGCAGGGCCTATCCTACAATGAGCAGTTCTTC. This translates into CASSPNRRDLIGQGLSYNEQFF.

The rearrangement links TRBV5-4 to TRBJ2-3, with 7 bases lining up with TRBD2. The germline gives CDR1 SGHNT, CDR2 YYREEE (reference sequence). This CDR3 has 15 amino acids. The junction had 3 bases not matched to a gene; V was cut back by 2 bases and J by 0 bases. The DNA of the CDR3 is TGTGCCAGCAGCTTTAGCGGGCGCAGCACAGATACGCAGTATTTT. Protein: CASSFSGRSTDTQYF.

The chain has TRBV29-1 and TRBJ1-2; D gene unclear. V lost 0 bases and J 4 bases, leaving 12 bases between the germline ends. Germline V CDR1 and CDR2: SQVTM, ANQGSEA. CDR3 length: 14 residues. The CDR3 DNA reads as TGCAGCGTTGAAGAGAGGTCAAGTGGCTATGGCTACACCTTC. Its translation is CSVEERSSGYGYTF.

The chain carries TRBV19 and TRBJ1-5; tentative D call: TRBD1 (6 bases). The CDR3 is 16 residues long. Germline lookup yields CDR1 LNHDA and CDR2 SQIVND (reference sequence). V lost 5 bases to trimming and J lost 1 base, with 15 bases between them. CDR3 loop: CASSPLYGQSNQPQHF. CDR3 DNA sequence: TGTGCCAGTAGTCCCCTCTATGGACAGAGCAATCAGCCCCAGCATTTT.

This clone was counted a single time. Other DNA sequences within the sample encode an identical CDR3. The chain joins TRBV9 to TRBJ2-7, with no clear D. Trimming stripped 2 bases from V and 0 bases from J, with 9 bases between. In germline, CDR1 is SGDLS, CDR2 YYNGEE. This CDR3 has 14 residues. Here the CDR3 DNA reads TGTGCCAGCAGCGTTGGTCGGGTCTCCTACGAGCAGTACTTC. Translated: CASSVGRVSYEQYF. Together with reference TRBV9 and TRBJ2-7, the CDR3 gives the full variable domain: DSGVTQTPKHLITATGQRVTLRCSPRSGDLSVYWYQQSLDQGLQFLIQYYNGEERAKGNILERFSAQQFPDLHSELNLSSLELGDSALYFCASSVGRVSYEQYFGPGTRLTVT.